This TCR beta chain came from a study of preoperative IRX-2 immunotherapy in early breast cancer (dated by TCRdb to between 2018 and 2021). With regard to this clone: This clone's antigen is unknown. One junction end does not reproduce the germline sequence, and a read error may be involved.

Reading from cysteine to phenylalanine, the CDR3 counts 15 amino acids. The only DNA kept is the CDR3, 45 bases in frame from the first base. According to the germline V gene, CDR1 reads SGHRS and CDR2 reads YFSETQ. Receptor amplification or capture employed the immunoSEQ multiplex PCR assay. The source is immuneACCESS, and TCRdb retained only in-frame sequences with V and J called. Part of the clones is not carried over; for the studies checked, unresolved V genes explain less than half of this, and the remainder is unexplained. The table for this sample lists roughly 93,000 clones; around 86% of them were counted only once. Roughly 2% of the sample is taken by the ten largest. The sample's treatment or condition label is to be understood as: preoperative locoregional IRX-2 cytokine immunotherapy. The samples were obtained from a phase Ib study that tested preoperative, locoregional IRX-2 cytokine immunotherapy designed to prime immune responses. Before surgery, IRX-2 was given to the donors, who were patients with early-stage breast cancer.

The chain joins TRBV5-1 to TRBJ1-4; the D gene is perhaps TRBD1, on 5 matching bases. The source is a human donor with breast cancer. The material was tumor tissue, obtained after IRX-2 immunotherapy. The CDR3: CASSLTGPTNEKLFF. The DNA is TGCGCCAGCAGCTTGACAGGCCCAACTAATGAAAAATTGTTTTTT. Beyond the CDR3, the reference TRBV5-1 and TRBJ1-4 genes provide the residues; the full variable domain reads: KAGVTQTPRYLIKTRGQQVTLSCSPISGHRSVSWYQQTPGQGLQFLFEYFSETQRNKGNFPGRFSGRQFSNSRSEMNVSTLELGDSALYLCASSLTGPTNEKLFFGSGTQLSVL.